These 27 T cell receptor beta chains were all obtained from the same sample, sequenced in a study of shared clonotypes between healthy human individuals. Sequencing used immunoSEQ multiplex PCR; TCRdb keeps in-frame clones, though not all of them. The sample records some 2.4 million clones, roughly 93% being singletons. Specimen: naive CD4+ T cells from PBMCs. Subset: CD45RA+ positively selected. The source of these receptors is a man in his late teens or twenties in good health. Some clones in this sample may be carry-over from other donors' samples.

The rearrangement joins TRBV28 to TRBJ2-7; no clear D gene. The CDR3 totals 12 residues. Deletions cut 3 bases from V and 7 bases from J, with 10 bases between. Germline V gene lookup returns CDR1 MDHEN and CDR2 SYDVKM. The CDR3 DNA reads TGTGCCAGCAGTTTGATTGAGGCGGAGCAGTACTTC. It specifies CASSLIEAEQYF.

This chain joins TRBV28 and TRBJ1-5; 7 bases line up with TRBD1. Looked up from germline, CDR1 is MDHEN and CDR2 is SYDVKM. The junction had 10 bases not matched to a gene; V was cut back by 5 bases and J by 0 bases. The CDR3 has 17 residues. This CDR3 reads CASSGDRDFSSNQPQHF. CDR3 DNA: TGTGCCAGCAGTGGGGACAGAGACTTTTCTAGCAATCAGCCCCAGCATTTT.

The chain couples TRBV2 to TRBJ2-7; D is tentatively TRBD1 or TRBD2 (5 bases each). From germline, CDR1 is SNHLY and CDR2 FYNNEI. CDR3 length equals 17 residues. V lost 3 bases and J 2 bases, leaving 20 bases between the germline ends. For the CDR3, the DNA is TGTGCCAGCAGTGATCCCGGGGACCCAGAAAACACCTACGAGCAGTACTTC. Protein sequence: CASSDPGDPENTYEQYF.

The chain has TRBV4-1 and TRBJ1-4, with 9 bases that match TRBD1. The CDR3 is 15 residues long. CDR1 and CDR2 from the germline V gene are MGHRA and YSYEKL. The junction had 8 bases not matched to a gene; V was cut back by 4 bases and J by 8 bases. The CDR3 region has the DNA TGCGCCAGCAGCCGGACCCGGGACAGGGCCGAAAAACTGTTTTTT. The encoded protein is CASSRTRDRAEKLFF.

The chain employs TRBV28 and TRBJ1-5; the D gene is possibly TRBD1 (6 bases). The CDR3 is made up of 12 amino acids. Deletions cut 7 bases from V and 6 bases from J, with 10 bases between. Germline CDR1 reads MDHEN; CDR2 reads SYDVKM. The CDR3 spells CASKTGTQPQHF. In DNA form, the CDR3 reads TGTGCCAGCAAGACAGGTACTCAGCCCCAGCATTTT.

This chain links TRBV25-1 with TRBJ1-3; D is unresolved. The ends were cut back, 11 bases at V and 0 bases at J, with 5 bases in the middle. Per the germline V gene, CDR1 is MGHDK and CDR2 is SYGVNS. This CDR3 contains 11 residues. CDR3 residues: CASNSGNTIYF. The DNA for the CDR3 is TGTGCCTCCAACTCTGGAAACACCATATATTTT.

V usage is TRBV28 and J usage is TRBJ2-5; D could derive from TRBD1 or TRBD2 (7 bases each). This CDR3 region has 18 residues. The V end lost 5 bases, the J end lost 5 bases, and 27 bases lay between the germline ends. Germline V gene lookup returns CDR1 MDHEN and CDR2 SYDVKM. In nucleotides, the CDR3 is TGTGCCAGCAGTCTGCCCTCGGGGCAGGGGGGGACCTCGGAGACCCAGTACTTC. It encodes CASSLPSGQGGTSETQYF.

The gene calls are TRBV11-2 and TRBJ2-5, with 9 nucleotides matching TRBD1. From germline, CDR1 is SGHAT and CDR2 FQNNGV. The CDR3 loop spans 14 amino acids. V dropped 5 bases and J dropped 5; count of bases not matched to a gene: 6. As DNA, the CDR3 is TGTGCCAGCAGCGCACAGGGGGCCGGCGAGACCCAGTACTTC. Its protein product is CASSAQGAGETQYF.

V usage is TRBV5-4 and J usage is TRBJ1-4, with 7 bases lining up with TRBD1. CDR3 length: 14 amino acids. CDR1 is SGHNT, CDR2 YYREEE, per germline (reference sequence). J gave up 3 bases and V 4 bases, and 3 bases lay outside the gene matches. The CDR3 bases are TGTGCCAGCAGCGCGGGACAGCCTAATGAAAAACTGTTTTTT. As protein: CASSAGQPNEKLFF.

The rearrangement joins TRBV11-2 to TRBJ2-2; D is possibly TRBD2 (6 bases). V shed 5 bases and J shed 2 bases, with 12 bases lying between them. This CDR3 is built from 15 residues. The germline V gene encodes CDR1 SGHAT and CDR2 FQNNGV. CDR3 sequence (DNA): TGTGCCAGCAGCCGCACCGGGACTAACACCGGGGAGCTGTTTTTT. Its translation: CASSRTGTNTGELFF.

The V call is TRBV5-1, the J call TRBJ2-7; 8 bases match TRBD1. The junction had 3 bases not matched to a gene; V was cut back by 0 bases and J by 1 base. The CDR3 contains 15 residues. Germline V CDR1 and CDR2: SGHRS, YFSETQ. The CDR3 loop reads CASSLGTGRSYEQYF. CDR3 sequence (DNA): TGCGCCAGCAGCTTGGGGACAGGGAGGTCCTACGAGCAGTACTTC.

The gene calls are TRBV9 and TRBJ2-1; 8 bases are shared with TRBD2. Per germline, CDR1 SGDLS and CDR2 YYNGEE. Trimming cost V 3 bases and J 9 bases; bases outside gene matches: 5. This CDR3 comprises 13 residues. CDR3 residues: CASSARLAREQFF. For the CDR3, the DNA is TGTGCCAGCAGCGCCCGACTAGCGCGTGAGCAGTTCTTC.

This clone occurred once. This sequence joins TRBV27 and TRBJ2-1, with 9 bases matching TRBD1. V dropped 4 bases and J dropped 3; count of bases not matched to a gene: 10. The length of the CDR3 is 17 residues. Per germline, CDR1 MNHEY and CDR2 SMNVEV (reference sequence). CDR3 bases: TGTGCCAGCAGTTCCCAAGGACAGGGGCCAAACTACAATGAGCAGTTCTTC. Translated: CASSSQGQGPNYNEQFF.

The chain links TRBV10-3 to TRBJ2-7; 8 bases line up with TRBD1. The CDR3 has 15 amino acids. J gave up 3 bases and V 6 bases, and 10 bases lay outside the gene matches. From germline, CDR1 is ENHRY and CDR2 SYGVKD. The CDR3 reads CAISPNQGAIYEQYF. The CDR3 DNA reads as TGTGCCATCAGCCCAAACCAGGGGGCTATCTACGAGCAGTACTTC.

This clone was seen only once. The rearrangement joins TRBV14 to TRBJ2-3, with TRBD1 matching 9 bases. Germline CDR1 reads SGHDN; CDR2 reads FVKESK. The ends lost 1 base at V and 4 bases at J; junction bases unmatched: 0. The CDR3 consists of 14 residues. The CDR3 nucleotides are TGTGCCAGCAGCCAAGGGACAGGGGCAGATACGCAGTATTTT. Amino acid sequence: CASSQGTGADTQYF.

Of note for this clone: This specimen includes other DNA sequences encoding the same CDR3. The V call is TRBV18, the J call TRBJ1-1; D unclear. The CDR3 sequence is 15 residues long. Germline CDR1 KGHSH, CDR2 LQKENI. V was trimmed by 2 bases and J by 0 bases, leaving 10 bases between them. In DNA, the CDR3 is TGTGCCAGCTCACCAGGACGGACTCTGAACACTGAAGCTTTCTTT. Translation gives CASSPGRTLNTEAFF.

The V call is TRBV18, the J call TRBJ1-5; D not certain. V was trimmed by 4 bases and J by 3 bases, leaving 16 bases between them. The CDR3 loop spans 16 amino acids. The germline V gene has CDR1 KGHSH and CDR2 LQKENI. CDR3 amino acids: CASSLQSGNNNQPQHF. CDR3 nucleotides: TGTGCCAGCTCACTTCAATCGGGGAATAACAATCAGCCCCAGCATTTT.

The chain recombines TRBV2 with TRBJ2-2; tentatively, D is TRBD2 (6 bases). The germline V gene encodes CDR1 SNHLY and CDR2 FYNNEI. With 5 bases removed from V and 1 base from J, the gap between germline ends came to 11 bases. The CDR3 runs to 15 residues. The CDR3 protein is CASSPGSMNTGELFF. The CDR3 nucleotides are TGTGCCAGCAGTCCCGGGAGCATGAACACCGGGGAGCTGTTTTTT.

The rearrangement joins TRBV5-1 to TRBJ2-3; a possible D gene is TRBD2 (5 bases). Per the germline V gene, CDR1 is SGHRS and CDR2 is YFSETQ. V was pared by 6 bases and J by 3 bases, with 14 bases between. The CDR3 extends over 14 amino acids. As DNA, the CDR3 is TGCGCCAGCAAATGGGAGAGTGGTACAGATACGCAGTATTTT. Its protein is CASKWESGTDTQYF.

The rearrangement uses TRBV28 and TRBJ2-5; D perhaps matches TRBD1 (5 bases). CDR1 is MDHEN and CDR2 is SYDVKM in the germline V gene. The CDR3 runs to 13 residues. Trimming cost V 3 bases and J 7 bases, with 12 bases left between them. CDR3 protein: CASSFDRVGTQYF. For the CDR3, the DNA is TGTGCCAGCAGTTTCGACAGAGTCGGGACCCAGTACTTC.

CDR3 bases: TGTGCCAGCAGCCACACAAATAGCAATCAGCCCCAGCATTTT. Its translation is CASSHTNSNQPQHF. The chain employs TRBV16 and TRBJ1-5; D not certain. Trimming stripped 3 bases from V and 0 bases from J, with 6 bases between. Germline lookup yields CDR1 KGHSY and CDR2 FQNENV. CDR3 length equals 14 residues.

Here the CDR3 reads CASSVTGVQGQPQHF. CDR3 bases: TGTGCCAGCAGTGTTACCGGGGTTCAGGGACAGCCCCAGCATTTT. V gene TRBV6-1 combines with J gene TRBJ1-5; D perhaps matches TRBD1 (5 bases). The ends were cut back, 4 bases at V and 7 bases at J, with 17 bases in the middle. This CDR3 is 15 amino acids long. Germline CDR1 reads MNHNS; CDR2 reads SASEGT.

With regard to this clone: Other DNA sequences in this sample translate to the same CDR3. The chain joins TRBV28 to TRBJ2-7; D call uncertain. The CDR3 extends over 11 amino acids. Trimming took 2 bases from V and 6 from J, leaving 5 bases between them. CDR1 MDHEN and CDR2 SYDVKM come from the germline V gene. The CDR3 nucleotides are TGTGCCAGCAGTTTAAGAGGCGAGCAGTACTTC. It encodes CASSLRGEQYF. The variable domain in full, with the rest retrieved from reference TRBV28 and TRBJ2-7, is DVKVTQSSRYLVKRTGEKVFLECVQDMDHENMFWYRQDPGLGLRLIYFSYDVKMKEKGDIPEGYSVSREKKERFSLILESASTNQTSMYLCASSLRGEQYFGPGTRLTVT.

V and J are TRBV7-9 and TRBJ1-1; 8 nucleotides agree with TRBD1. V shed 5 bases and J 8 bases; nucleotides not matched to a gene: 7. The germline gives CDR1 SEHNR, CDR2 FQNEAQ (reference sequence). This CDR3 has 13 amino acids. The chain's CDR3 is CASSAIQGAEAFF. The CDR3 region has the DNA TGTGCCAGCAGCGCCATCCAGGGGGCAGAAGCTTTCTTT.

A remark on this clone: The sample holds other DNA sequences that translate to the same CDR3. The CDR3 reads CASSLRDSSYNEQFF. DNA for the CDR3: TGTGCCAGCAGTTTACGGGACAGTTCCTACAATGAGCAGTTCTTC. The genes are TRBV27 and TRBJ2-1; 7 bases are shared with TRBD1. Germline CDR1 is MNHEY and CDR2 is SMNVEV (reference sequence). CDR3 length: 15 amino acids. V dropped 2 bases and J dropped 1; count of bases not matched to a gene: 2.

A few counts support this clone. The chain employs TRBV6-6 and TRBJ1-1, with D perhaps TRBD1 (5 bases). Trimming pared 6 bases from V and 5 bases from J, leaving 7 bases between. Germline-derived CDR1 and CDR2 are MNHNY and SVGAGI (reference sequence). There are 11 residues in the CDR3. This CDR3 reads CASSGHTEAFF. The CDR3 DNA follows: TGTGCCAGCAGCGGACATACTGAAGCTTTCTTT.

The chain uses TRBV29-1 and TRBJ2-3, with TRBD2 matching over 12 bases. The V segment lost 6 bases and the J segment 2 bases; nucleotides outside the gene matches: 9. The CDR3 is 16 residues long. Germline CDR1 and CDR2: SQVTM and ANQGSEA. Here the CDR3 DNA reads TGCAGCGTGACCCCCGGACTAGCGGGATACACAGATACGCAGTATTTT. It is translated as CSVTPGLAGYTDTQYF.